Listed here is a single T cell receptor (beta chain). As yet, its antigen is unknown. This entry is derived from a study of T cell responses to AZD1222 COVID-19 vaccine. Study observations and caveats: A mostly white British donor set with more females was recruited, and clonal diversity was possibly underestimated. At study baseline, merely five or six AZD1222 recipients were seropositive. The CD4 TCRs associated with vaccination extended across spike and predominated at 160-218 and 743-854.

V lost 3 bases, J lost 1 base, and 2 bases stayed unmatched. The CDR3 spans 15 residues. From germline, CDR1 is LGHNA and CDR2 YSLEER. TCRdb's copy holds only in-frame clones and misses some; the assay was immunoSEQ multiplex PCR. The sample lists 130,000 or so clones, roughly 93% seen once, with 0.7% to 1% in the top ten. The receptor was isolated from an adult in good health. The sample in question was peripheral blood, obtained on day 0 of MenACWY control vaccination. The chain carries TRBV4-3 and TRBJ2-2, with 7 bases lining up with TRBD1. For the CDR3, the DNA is TGCGCCAGCAGCCAGGACAGGTTGAACACCGGGGAGCTGTTTTTT. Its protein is CASSQDRLNTGELFF.